Listed here are 17 T cell receptor beta chains from one sample, sequenced in a study of CD8 T cells in ankylosing spondylitis (dated by TCRdb to about 2017). The method was 5' RACE. The instrument was an Illumina HiSeq 2500. Through fastp at Q25 and MiXCR, TCRdb rebuilt clones from the public reads, retaining in-frame beta chains. Identical CDR3 proteins give one entry, which carries the most common genes and DNA. This sample has roughly 140,000 distinct CDR3 sequences in its table, and around two fifths of those were observed once. The ten largest make up nearly 15% of the sample. Sequenced material: synovial fluid, either unsorted or a sorted T cell fraction (not recorded which). These receptor sequences come from a male donor with ankylosing spondylitis.

This clonotype has only a few counts. The rearrangement links TRBV24-1 to TRBJ2-7; 9 bases map to TRBD1. Trimming at V came to 4 bases and at J to 0 bases, leaving 3 bases not matched to a gene. The CDR3 contains 15 residues. Germline V CDR1 and CDR2: KGHDR, SFDVKD. The CDR3 DNA sequence: TGTGCCACCAGTGACCTACAGGGGGCCTCCTACGAGCAGTACTTC. This gives the protein CATSDLQGASYEQYF.

This clonotype has more than one count but fewer than ten. This chain joins TRBV15 and TRBJ2-7; D not resolved. The CDR3 extends over 14 amino acids. With 1 base removed from V and 3 bases from J, the gap between germline ends came to 10 bases. Per the germline V gene, CDR1 is LNHNV and CDR2 is YYDKDF (reference sequence). In nucleotides, the CDR3 is TGTGCCACCAGCAGAGCGTTCTCTGTCTACGAGCAGTACTTC. Residues: CATSRAFSVYEQYF.

This clonotype turned up a few times. The chain employs TRBV28 and TRBJ2-1, with D unresolved. This CDR3 has 13 residues. Trimming pared 2 bases from V and 4 bases from J, leaving 6 bases between. Germline V lookup: CDR1 MDHEN, CDR2 SYDVKM. The CDR3, as DNA: TGTGCCAGCAGTTTAGTTCTTTACAATGAGCAGTTCTTC. Its translation: CASSLVLYNEQFF. The entire variable domain, with the rest obtained from reference TRBV28 and TRBJ2-1, is as follows: DVKVTQSSRYLVKRTGEKVFLECVQDMDHENMFWYRQDPGLGLRLIYFSYDVKMKEKGDIPEGYSVSREKKERFSLILESASTNQTSMYLCASSLVLYNEQFFGPGTRLTVL.

CDR3 sequence reads: CASSLRTSGRSYEQYF. CDR3 DNA: TGCGCCAGCAGCTTGAGGACTAGCGGGAGGTCCTACGAGCAGTACTTC. The chain links TRBV5-1 to TRBJ2-7; 14 nucleotides match TRBD2. This CDR3 has 16 amino acids. V dropped 1 base and J dropped 1; count of bases not matched to a gene: 1. Germline CDR1 and CDR2: SGHRS and YFSETQ. The variable domain in full, with the rest retrieved from reference TRBV5-1 and TRBJ2-7, is KAGVTQTPRYLIKTRGQQVTLSCSPISGHRSVSWYQQTPGQGLQFLFEYFSETQRNKGNFPGRFSGRQFSNSRSEMNVSTLELGDSALYLCASSLRTSGRSYEQYFGPGTRLTVT.

The chain employs TRBV7-2 and TRBJ1-3, with TRBD1 matching 8 bases. The CDR3 runs 16 residues. Trimming at V came to 4 bases and at J to 8 bases, leaving 13 bases not matched to a gene. Germline V CDR1 and CDR2: SGHTA, FQGNSA. The CDR3 coding sequence is TGTGCCAGCAGCTCCCTTTTGACAGGGGATCAGGACACCATATATTTT. It codes for CASSSLLTGDQDTIYF.

The chain recombines TRBV4-1 with TRBJ2-3, with 7 positions matching TRBD2. This CDR3 is 16 amino acids long. CDR1 MGHRA and CDR2 YSYEKL come from the germline V gene. With 4 bases clipped from V and 0 bases from J, the junction kept 7 bases outside the gene matches. The CDR3 DNA sequence: TGCGCCAGCAGCCGCCGCGGGCGGGAGAGCACAGATACGCAGTATTTT. It translates to CASSRRGRESTDTQYF.

The J gene is TRBJ2-7, the V gene TRBV9; 7 nucleotides line up with TRBD2. The CDR3 sequence is 15 residues long. The germline V gene encodes CDR1 SGDLS and CDR2 YYNGEE. V was clipped by 0 bases and J by 2 bases; unmatched bases: 5. The CDR3 is CASSVGAGVPYEQYF. The CDR3 nucleotides read TGTGCCAGCAGCGTAGGGGCGGGAGTCCCCTACGAGCAGTACTTC.

This chain joins TRBV28 and TRBJ2-5, with D possibly being TRBD1 (5 bases). Trimming pared 7 bases from V and 4 bases from J, leaving 16 bases between. Germline lookup yields CDR1 MDHEN and CDR2 SYDVKM. The CDR3 contains 14 residues. The CDR3 here is CASNLSGHRETQYF. CDR3 DNA: TGTGCCAGCAACCTATCCGGACATCGAGAGACCCAGTACTTC.

The chain combines TRBV6-5 with TRBJ1-5; D call uncertain. The CDR3 is 13 amino acids. V lost 0 bases and J 5 bases, leaving 5 bases between the germline ends. Germline V gene data show CDR1 as MNHEY and CDR2 as SVGAGI. The CDR3, as DNA: TGTGCCAGCAGTTACTCCCGGGATCAGCCCCAGCATTTT. This encodes CASSYSRDQPQHF.

The rearrangement uses TRBV12-3 or TRBV12-4 and TRBJ2-2; the D call may be TRBD1 or TRBD2 (5 bases each). V was clipped by 0 bases and J by 6 bases, with 17 bases between them. This CDR3 region has 17 residues. Here the CDR3 DNA reads TGTGCCAGCAGTTTAGCGGATCGGCCCTGGGGACCCGGGGAGCTGTTTTTT. Its protein is CASSLADRPWGPGELFF.

The chain links TRBV9 to TRBJ2-1; 9 nucleotides align to TRBD1. This CDR3 comprises 14 residues. CDR1 and CDR2 (germline): SGDLS, YYNGEE. V trimming: 0 bases; J trimming: 6 bases; junction bases outside the gene matches: 1. The CDR3 region has the DNA TGTGCCAGCAGCGTAGAACAGGGGGCCAATGAGCAGTTCTTC. It yields the protein CASSVEQGANEQFF.

This rearrangement joins TRBV7-9 to TRBJ1-5, with 9 bases fitting TRBD1. The CDR3 consists of 15 residues. Germline CDR1 is SEHNR and CDR2 is FQNEAQ (reference sequence). J gave up 5 bases and V 3 bases, and 5 bases lay outside the gene matches. In DNA form, the CDR3 reads TGTGCCAGCAGCTTGGGGGACAGGGTGGATCAGCCCCAGCATTTT. Protein: CASSLGDRVDQPQHF.

The rearrangement uses TRBV3-1 and TRBJ1-2; 10 nucleotides align to TRBD1. The CDR3 consists of 17 residues. Germline CDR1 is LGHDT and CDR2 is YNNKEL (reference sequence). After removal of 4 bases from V and 0 bases from J, the junction contained 8 bases not matched to a gene. The CDR3 region has the DNA TGTGCCAGCAGCCTCTGGGACAGGGGTACGGCTAACTATGGCTACACCTTC. This sequence encodes CASSLWDRGTANYGYTF.

The chain joins TRBV10-3 to TRBJ2-7, with 7 bases aligning to TRBD1. V lost 6 bases, J lost 3 bases, and 11 bases stayed unmatched. CDR3 length: 15 residues. The V gene's germline CDR1 is ENHRY and CDR2 SYGVKD. As DNA, the CDR3 is TGTGCCATCAGAGCGCTTAAGGGGGCTTACTACGAGCAGTACTTC. Translation gives CAIRALKGAYYEQYF.

This clonotype has at least ten counts. The chain carries TRBV6-1 and TRBJ1-1; D is unclear. This CDR3 region has 14 residues. Per germline, CDR1 MNHNS and CDR2 SASEGT. V dropped 4 bases and J dropped 2 bases, with 11 bases sitting between them. The DNA of the CDR3 is TGTGCCAGCAGTGTCGGTGGCGAAAACACTGAAGCTTTCTTT. Translation gives CASSVGGENTEAFF.

The chain links TRBV3-1 to TRBJ1-1, with 11 bases fitting TRBD1. V lost 1 base to trimming and J lost 4 bases; unmatched junction nucleotides: 2. The CDR3 is 15 residues long. Per germline, CDR1 LGHDT and CDR2 YNNKEL (reference sequence). CDR3 residues: CASSQAGTGGTEAFF. The CDR3 DNA sequence: TGTGCCAGCAGCCAAGCCGGGACAGGGGGCACTGAAGCTTTCTTT.

This clonotype was picked up a small number of times. The V and J genes are TRBV28 and TRBJ2-3; D not resolved. The V and J ends lost 3 bases and 6 bases respectively, with 10 bases between them. The length of the CDR3 is 13 residues. Germline values: CDR1 MDHEN, CDR2 SYDVKM. Here the CDR3 reads CASSLDPADTQYF. The CDR3 DNA reads TGTGCCAGCAGTTTGGACCCCGCGGATACGCAGTATTTT.